Listed here are 13 T cell receptor beta chains from one sample, sequenced in a study of blood T cell repertoires in COVID-19. Assay: immunoSEQ multiplex PCR; the TCRdb copy retains only in-frame clones and omits some. The sample contains fewer than 300,000 clones, 65% to 85% of which appear only once. Material for sequencing was peripheral blood. These receptors were taken from a person aged 65 to 85 with COVID-19, enrolled during active disease.

This chain joins TRBV6-2 or TRBV6-3 and TRBJ1-5, with 7 bases matching TRBD1. Looked up from germline, CDR1 is MNHEY and CDR2 is SVGEGT. The CDR3 has 15 amino acids. J gave up 6 bases and V 2 bases, and 7 bases lay outside the gene matches. CDR3 sequence reads: CASSYTKGGRQPQHF. The DNA for the CDR3 is TGTGCCAGCAGTTACACGAAAGGGGGCCGTCAGCCCCAGCATTTT.

The rearrangement links TRBV28 to TRBJ1-1, with D unresolved. V was cut by 4 bases and J by 4 bases, with 7 bases left in between. Germline V gives CDR1 MDHEN, CDR2 SYDVKM. This CDR3 contains 12 residues. The CDR3 region is CASSSPGTEAFF. In nucleotides, the CDR3 is TGTGCCAGCAGTTCCCCAGGCACTGAAGCTTTCTTT.

The chain uses TRBV5-1 and TRBJ1-6, with 8 bases aligning to TRBD1. This CDR3 spans 16 amino acids. Germline V gene lookup returns CDR1 SGHRS and CDR2 YFSETQ. Trimming removed 4 bases from V and 7 bases from J; junction bases left unmatched: 10. The CDR3 protein is CASSLQGADGNSPLHF. Written as DNA, the CDR3 is TGCGCCAGCAGCCTTCAGGGGGCGGACGGGAATTCACCCCTCCACTTT. Together with reference TRBV5-1 and TRBJ1-6, the CDR3 gives the full variable domain: KAGVTQTPRYLIKTRGQQVTLSCSPISGHRSVSWYQQTPGQGLQFLFEYFSETQRNKGNFPGRFSGRQFSNSRSEMNVSTLELGDSALYLCASSLQGADGNSPLHFGNGTRLTVT.

V gene TRBV27 combines with J gene TRBJ2-1; 11 positions match TRBD2. The CDR3 extends over 15 amino acids. Looked up from germline, CDR1 is MNHEY and CDR2 is SMNVEV (reference sequence). The junction had 8 bases not matched to a gene; V was cut back by 6 bases and J by 7 bases. The CDR3 region has the DNA TGTGCCAGCAGGTTACTAGCGGGGGTTAAGAATGAGCAGTTCTTC. Translated, it gives CASRLLAGVKNEQFF.

This clone came up once. This chain uses TRBV7-2 with TRBJ1-2; a possible D gene is TRBD1 (6 bases). Germline CDR1 reads SGHTA; CDR2 reads FQGNSA. V lost 1 base to trimming and J lost 3 bases, with 12 bases between them. CDR3 size: 15 residues. The CDR3 nucleotides are TGTGCCAGCAGCTTAGACCAGGGGTTCGACTATGGCTACACCTTC. Protein product: CASSLDQGFDYGYTF.

V is TRBV9 and J is TRBJ1-2; no clear D. Trimming shortened V by 2 bases and J by 3 bases, and 8 bases separated the two germline ends. Germline values: CDR1 SGDLS, CDR2 YYNGEE. This CDR3 has 13 amino acids. This CDR3 is CASSVEEDYGYTF. DNA of the CDR3: TGTGCCAGCAGCGTGGAGGAGGACTATGGCTACACCTTC.

The chain is built from TRBV29-1 and TRBJ1-2, with D maybe TRBD1 (5 bases). Germline loops: CDR1 SQVTM, CDR2 ANQGSEA. The CDR3 is made up of 10 amino acids. Trimming left V 7 bases short and J 7 bases short, with 10 bases between. CDR3 nucleotide sequence: TGCAGCGCCCTGGACACTGGCTACACCTTC. This gives the protein CSALDTGYTF.

The V call is TRBV4-1, the J call TRBJ1-1, with 7 nucleotides matching TRBD1. The CDR3 is 18 amino acids. V was pared by 1 base and J by 1 base, with 12 bases of the junction left unmatched. Germline lookup yields CDR1 MGHRA and CDR2 YSYEKL. CDR3 sequence reads: CASSQAFQGVRTNTEAFF. In DNA, the CDR3 is TGCGCCAGCAGCCAAGCATTCCAGGGGGTACGGACGAACACTGAAGCTTTCTTT.

This clone was seen only once. The genes are TRBV5-1 and TRBJ2-3; tentative D call: TRBD2 (5 bases). Germline V gives CDR1 SGHRS, CDR2 YFSETQ. V shed 0 bases and J shed 2 bases, with 13 bases lying between them. This CDR3 has 16 amino acids. In nucleotides, the CDR3 is TGCGCCAGCAGCTTGGAAGGGAGAGGATCCACAGATACGCAGTATTTT. Encoded protein: CASSLEGRGSTDTQYF.

This chain uses TRBV19 with TRBJ1-3; D gene unclear. V lost 6 bases to trimming and J lost 2 bases, with 5 bases between them. The V gene's germline CDR1 is LNHDA and CDR2 SQIVND (reference sequence). The CDR3 runs to 12 residues. This CDR3 is CASRQTGNTIYF. In nucleotides, the CDR3 is TGTGCCAGTAGACAAACTGGAAACACCATATATTTT.

This rearrangement joins TRBV9 to TRBJ2-5; 12 bases align to TRBD2. Unmatched junction bases numbered 8, after V lost 4 bases and J lost 7 bases. The CDR3 consists of 15 residues. Per the germline V gene, CDR1 is SGDLS and CDR2 is YYNGEE. The CDR3 here is CASSSRTSGVVTQYF. CDR3 nucleotide sequence: TGTGCCAGCAGCAGTAGGACTAGCGGGGTAGTGACCCAGTACTTC.

V usage is TRBV20-1 and J usage is TRBJ2-1; D not resolved. The germline gives CDR1 DFQATT, CDR2 SNEGSKA (reference sequence). The CDR3 spans 11 residues. V was pared by 5 bases and J by 4 bases, with 6 bases between. The CDR3 DNA reads as TGCAGTGCTCGTTTTTACAATGAGCAGTTCTTC. It encodes CSARFYNEQFF.

This chain links TRBV7-8 with TRBJ2-7; D remains unclear. This CDR3 is 15 amino acids long. In germline, CDR1 is SGHVS, CDR2 FQNEAQ. V was trimmed by 2 bases and J by 7 bases, leaving 18 bases between them. CDR3 DNA sequence: TGTGCCAGCAGCTTATATGAGAAGAGATTGTGGGAGCAGTACTTC. This codes for CASSLYEKRLWEQYF.